These 21 T cell receptor beta chains were sequenced from one sample in a study of cytomegalovirus exposure and HLA in healthy donors. The PCR made use of 60 Vbeta and 13 Jbeta primers. Sequencing used immunoSEQ multiplex PCR; TCRdb keeps in-frame clones, though not all of them. The sample lists roughly 250,000 clones, 80% occurring once. The sequenced material came from PBMCs. These receptors came from a girl aged 2 to 10 in good health and CMV-seronegative.

This sequence joins TRBV18 and TRBJ1-6; 8 bases match TRBD1. V was pared by 5 bases and J by 2 bases, with 5 bases of the junction left unmatched. The CDR3 covers 16 residues. Germline CDR1 reads KGHSH; CDR2 reads LQKENI. Written as DNA, the CDR3 is TGTGCCAGCTCATACGACAGGGGCACCTATAATTCACCCCTCCACTTT. This sequence encodes CASSYDRGTYNSPLHF.

The chain joins TRBV5-1 to TRBJ2-7; 8 bases agree with TRBD2. This CDR3 has 15 residues. In germline, CDR1 is SGHRS, CDR2 YFSETQ. V shed 5 bases, J shed 5 bases, and the junction held 12 bases outside the gene matches. CDR3 protein: CASSLGRAYSHEQYF. CDR3 DNA: TGCGCCAGCAGTCTCGGGAGGGCCTATTCCCACGAGCAGTACTTC.

This clone was counted once. The chain has TRBV19 and TRBJ2-7, with TRBD1 identical over 10 bases. V lost 6 bases, J lost 2 bases, and 7 bases stayed unmatched. The length of the CDR3 is 15 residues. Germline lookup yields CDR1 LNHDA and CDR2 SQIVND (reference sequence). The CDR3 coding sequence is TGTGCCAGTAGGCCTTCCGGGACAGGGGCCTACGAGCAGTACTTC. As protein: CASRPSGTGAYEQYF.

The rearrangement links TRBV5-6 to TRBJ2-1; the D gene is possibly TRBD2 (5 bases). Looked up from germline, CDR1 is SGHDT and CDR2 is YYEEEE. The V gene lost 3 bases and the J gene lost 4 bases, with 20 bases spanning the gap. The CDR3 contains 17 residues. DNA of the CDR3: TGTGCCAGCAGCTCCCGGACGGGAATCGGAGATTACAATGAGCAGTTCTTC. Its protein is CASSSRTGIGDYNEQFF.

The chain has TRBV9 and TRBJ2-7; no firm D call. CDR1 is SGDLS, CDR2 YYNGEE, per germline. The CDR3 totals 14 residues. V was trimmed by 4 bases and J by 0 bases, leaving 11 bases between them. The CDR3 region is CASSPIPGSYEQYF. The CDR3 DNA reads TGTGCCAGCAGCCCTATTCCCGGCTCCTACGAGCAGTACTTC.

A word on this clone: Different DNA sequences within this sample yield the same CDR3. This sequence joins TRBV5-1 and TRBJ2-7; 8 positions match TRBD2. The CDR3 length is 14 residues. Trimming at V came to 2 bases and at J to 0 bases, leaving 1 base not matched to a gene. The germline V gene encodes CDR1 SGHRS and CDR2 YFSETQ. The CDR3 nucleotides are TGCGCCAGCAGCTTCAGCGGGAGCTCCTACGAGCAGTACTTC. Translating it yields CASSFSGSSYEQYF.

This chain uses TRBV6-1 with TRBJ1-1; unclear D gene. Trimming shortened V by 7 bases and J by 7 bases, and 10 bases separated the two germline ends. The CDR3 contains 11 residues. The germline gives CDR1 MNHNS, CDR2 SASEGT. CDR3 sequence (DNA): TGTGCCAGCACTCCGTGGCTTGAAGCTTTCTTT. Translated: CASTPWLEAFF.

The V call is TRBV5-1, the J call TRBJ1-2; 7 bases are a match to TRBD1. The CDR3 length is 14 residues. The trim removed 2 bases at V and 3 bases at J, leaving 4 bases unmatched. From germline, CDR1 is SGHRS and CDR2 YFSETQ. The chain's CDR3 is CASSFGQADYGYTF. CDR3 nucleotides: TGCGCCAGCAGCTTTGGACAGGCCGACTATGGCTACACCTTC.

As regards this clone: A read error may account for a junction end that differs from germline. The genes are TRBV2 and TRBJ2-7; D remains ambiguous. The germline CDR1 and CDR2 sequences are SNHLY and FYNNEI. CDR3 length: 12 amino acids. The CDR3, as DNA: TGTGCCAGCATCGAGGTCTCCCACGAGCAGTACTTC. Translating it yields CASIEVSHEQYF.

The CDR3 loop is CASSPLLGRLYNEQFF. The CDR3 DNA follows: TGTGCCAGCAGTCCCCTTCTCGGGAGGTTATACAATGAGCAGTTCTTC. J is TRBJ2-1 and V is TRBV14, with 7 positions matching TRBD2. V lost 6 bases, J lost 4 bases, and 12 bases stayed unmatched. Per germline, CDR1 SGHDN and CDR2 FVKESK. The CDR3 runs 16 residues.

The chain links TRBV9 to TRBJ2-3, with 8 bases matching TRBD2. J gave up 11 bases and V 7 bases, and 21 bases lay outside the gene matches. The CDR3 spans 16 residues. Germline V lookup: CDR1 SGDLS, CDR2 YYNGEE. CDR3 coding DNA: TGTGCCAGCTGCCCGGGGGGGGCGGAAGTATGGTCGGGGCAGTATTTT. Translation gives CASCPGGAEVWSGQYF.

The chain is built from TRBV10-3 and TRBJ2-3; 8 bases align to TRBD2. Trimming at V came to 10 bases and at J to 1 base, leaving 10 bases not matched to a gene. The CDR3 has 15 amino acids. The germline CDR1 and CDR2 sequences are ENHRY and SYGVKD. Here the CDR3 DNA reads TGTGCCACCCAAAAAGCGGGAGCGGGCACAGATACGCAGTATTTT. As protein: CATQKAGAGTDTQYF.

The chain combines TRBV7-2 with TRBJ2-1, with TRBD2 matching over 9 bases. CDR1 and CDR2 from the germline V gene are SGHTA and FQGNSA. Trimming took 6 bases from V and 4 from J; bases not matched to a gene: 7. This CDR3 is 15 amino acids long. The CDR3 bases are TGTGCCAGCAGTTTCCTAGCGGGGCCTTACAATGAGCAGTTCTTC. Translated, it gives CASSFLAGPYNEQFF.

This clone was counted a single time. V is TRBV9 and J is TRBJ2-1, with 11 nucleotides matching TRBD1. Germline V gene data show CDR1 as SGDLS and CDR2 as YYNGEE. The CDR3 loop spans 15 amino acids. After removal of 0 bases from V and 6 bases from J, the junction contained 2 bases not matched to a gene. The CDR3 nucleotides read TGTGCCAGCAGCGTAGGGGGACAGGGGGGCAATGAGCAGTTCTTC. Amino acid sequence: CASSVGGQGGNEQFF.

The chain joins TRBV10-2 to TRBJ1-1; D might be TRBD1 (6 bases). Trimming removed 6 bases at V and 4 bases at J, with 15 bases between. CDR1 is WSHSY and CDR2 is SAAADI in the germline V gene. The length of the CDR3 is 14 residues. Written as DNA, the CDR3 is TGCGCCAGCAGGGAACAGGGTTGGGGCACTGAAGCTTTCTTT. Amino acid sequence: CASREQGWGTEAFF.

The chain has TRBV4-2 and TRBJ2-5; 11 bases line up with TRBD1. The CDR3 loop spans 16 amino acids. From germline, CDR1 is LGHNA and CDR2 YNFKEQ. The V gene end was trimmed by 3 bases and the J gene end by 2 bases; junction bases not matched to a gene: 5. CDR3 in amino acids: CASSQRDRGVQETQYF. CDR3 coding DNA: TGTGCCAGCAGCCAGCGGGACAGGGGGGTACAAGAGACCCAGTACTTC.

The CDR3 reads CASKTSGSSYEQYF. The CDR3 coding sequence is TGTGCCAGCAAGACTAGCGGAAGCTCCTACGAGCAGTACTTC. The chain joins TRBV28 to TRBJ2-7; 9 bases match TRBD2. This CDR3 comprises 14 residues. Germline values: CDR1 MDHEN, CDR2 SYDVKM. J was trimmed by 0 bases and V by 7 bases; bases with no gene match: 4. Using reference TRBV28 and TRBJ2-7 for the parts outside the CDR3, the full variable domain is DVKVTQSSRYLVKRTGEKVFLECVQDMDHENMFWYRQDPGLGLRLIYFSYDVKMKEKGDIPEGYSVSREKKERFSLILESASTNQTSMYLCASKTSGSSYEQYFGPGTRLTVT.

V and J are TRBV19 and TRBJ1-4, with unresolved D. Per the germline V gene, CDR1 is LNHDA and CDR2 is SQIVND (reference sequence). This CDR3 has 15 residues. The V end lost 4 bases, the J end lost 4 bases, and 13 bases lay between the germline ends. DNA of the CDR3: TGTGCCAGTAGTAATCGACACGTATATAATGAAAAACTGTTTTTT. It yields the protein CASSNRHVYNEKLFF.

This rearrangement joins TRBV25-1 to TRBJ2-7, with 10 nucleotides matching TRBD2. The CDR3 has 16 residues. The V gene's germline CDR1 is MGHDK and CDR2 SYGVNS. J was trimmed by 2 bases and V by 4 bases; bases with no gene match: 8. CDR3 bases: TGTGCCAGCAGTGCGAGGACTAGCGGTAAACCCTACGAGCAGTACTTC. Translation: CASSARTSGKPYEQYF.

This clone occurred once. The chain couples TRBV30 to TRBJ1-3; D remains unclear. Germline V gene data show CDR1 as GTSNPN and CDR2 as SVGIG (reference sequence). With 2 bases removed from V and 4 bases from J, the gap between germline ends came to 21 bases. This CDR3 has 17 amino acids. The CDR3, as DNA: TGTGCCTGGAGTCCTTATTCGGAGTGGCACCCCGGAAACACCATATATTTT. Protein: CAWSPYSEWHPGNTIYF.

The chain uses TRBV29-1 and TRBJ2-1; D is undetermined. Trimming cost V 3 bases and J 1 base, with 13 bases left between them. The germline gives CDR1 SQVTM, CDR2 ANQGSEA. There are 15 residues in the CDR3. As DNA, the CDR3 is TGCAGCGTTGATTTGGTGCCAGGTTCCTACAATGAGCAGTTCTTC. This encodes CSVDLVPGSYNEQFF.